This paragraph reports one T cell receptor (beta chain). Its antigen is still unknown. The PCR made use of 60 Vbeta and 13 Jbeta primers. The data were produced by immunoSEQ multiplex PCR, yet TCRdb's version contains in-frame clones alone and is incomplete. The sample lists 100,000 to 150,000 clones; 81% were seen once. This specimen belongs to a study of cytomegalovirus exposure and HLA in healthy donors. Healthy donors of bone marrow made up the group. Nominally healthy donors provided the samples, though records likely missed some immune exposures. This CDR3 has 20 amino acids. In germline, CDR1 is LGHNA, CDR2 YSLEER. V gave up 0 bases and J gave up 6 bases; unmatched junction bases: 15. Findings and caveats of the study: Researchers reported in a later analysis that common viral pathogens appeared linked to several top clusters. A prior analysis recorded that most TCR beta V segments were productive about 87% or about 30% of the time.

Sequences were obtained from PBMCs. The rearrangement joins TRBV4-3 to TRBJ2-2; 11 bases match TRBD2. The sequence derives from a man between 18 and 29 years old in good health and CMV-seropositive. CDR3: CASSQDLLAGVNPVAGELFF. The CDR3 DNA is TGCGCCAGCAGCCAAGATCTACTAGCGGGAGTCAACCCGGTGGCCGGGGAGCTGTTTTTT.